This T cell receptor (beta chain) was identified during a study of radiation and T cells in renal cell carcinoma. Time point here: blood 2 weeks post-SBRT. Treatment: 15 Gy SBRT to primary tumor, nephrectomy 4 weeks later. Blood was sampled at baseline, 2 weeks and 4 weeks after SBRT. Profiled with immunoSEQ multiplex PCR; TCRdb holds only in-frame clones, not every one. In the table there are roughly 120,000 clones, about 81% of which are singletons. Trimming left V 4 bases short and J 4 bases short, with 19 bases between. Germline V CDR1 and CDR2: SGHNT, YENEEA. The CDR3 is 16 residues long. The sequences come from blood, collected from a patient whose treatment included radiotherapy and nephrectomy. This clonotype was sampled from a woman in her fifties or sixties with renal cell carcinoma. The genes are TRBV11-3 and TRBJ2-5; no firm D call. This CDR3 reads CASSSNPPRFGETQYF. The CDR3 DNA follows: TGTGCCAGCAGCTCAAATCCACCTAGATTCGGAGAGACCCAGTACTTC. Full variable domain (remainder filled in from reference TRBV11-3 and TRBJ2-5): EAGVVQSPRYKIIEKKQPVAFWCNPISGHNTLYWYLQNLGQGPELLIRYENEEAVDDSQLPKDRFSAERLKGVDSTLKIQPAELGDSAVYLCASSSNPPRFGETQYFGPGTRLLVL.